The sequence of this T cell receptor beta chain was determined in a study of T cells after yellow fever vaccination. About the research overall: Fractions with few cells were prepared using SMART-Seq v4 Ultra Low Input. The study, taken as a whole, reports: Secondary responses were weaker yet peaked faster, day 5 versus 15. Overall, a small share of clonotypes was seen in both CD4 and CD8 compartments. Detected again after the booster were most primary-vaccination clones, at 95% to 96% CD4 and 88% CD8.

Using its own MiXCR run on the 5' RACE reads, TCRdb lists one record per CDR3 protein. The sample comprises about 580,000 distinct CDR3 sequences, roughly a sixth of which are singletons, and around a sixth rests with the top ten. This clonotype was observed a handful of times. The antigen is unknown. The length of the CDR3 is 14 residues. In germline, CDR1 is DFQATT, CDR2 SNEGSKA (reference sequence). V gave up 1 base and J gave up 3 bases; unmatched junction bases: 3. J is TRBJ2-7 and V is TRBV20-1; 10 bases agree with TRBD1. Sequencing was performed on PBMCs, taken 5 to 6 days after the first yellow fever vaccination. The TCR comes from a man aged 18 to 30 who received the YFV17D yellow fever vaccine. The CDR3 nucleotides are TGCAGTGCTAGAGGTGGGACAGGGGTCTACGAGCAGTACTTC. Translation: CSARGGTGVYEQYF.